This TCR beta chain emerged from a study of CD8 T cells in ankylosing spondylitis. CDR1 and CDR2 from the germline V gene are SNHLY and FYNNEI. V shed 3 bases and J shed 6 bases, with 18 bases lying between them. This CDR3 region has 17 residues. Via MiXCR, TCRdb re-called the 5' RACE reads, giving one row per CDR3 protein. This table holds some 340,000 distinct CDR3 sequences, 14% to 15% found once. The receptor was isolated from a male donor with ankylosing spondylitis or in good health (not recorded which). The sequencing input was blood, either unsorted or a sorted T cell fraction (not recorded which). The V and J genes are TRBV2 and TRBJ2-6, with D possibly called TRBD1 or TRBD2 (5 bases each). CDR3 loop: CASSEGRLILEANVLTF. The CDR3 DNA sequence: TGTGCCAGCAGTGAGGGACGGCTGATTTTGGAGGCCAACGTCCTGACTTTC.